These T cell receptor beta chains were read from a single sample in a study of T cell repertoires in cytomegalovirus infection. TCRdb re-called the reads through MiXCR, storing one row per CDR3 protein. In the table there are hundreds of thousands of distinct CDR3 sequences, about 9.1% of which are singletons. Sample: PBMCs. The receptors come from a human donor in good health (CMV status not recorded). Some clones in this sample may be carry-over from other donors' samples. Each CDR3 is given with its conserved first and last residue. The D gene is left open where the match is weak. Some rows mark clone size as missing; the rest say once, few, many or name a class of expanded clone.

TRBV28	TRBD2	few	TRBJ2-3	TGTGCCAGCAGCTCACCTAGCGGGGGGGCAGATACGCAGTATTTT	CASSSPSGGADTQYF
TRBV9	NA	many	TRBJ2-6	TGTGCCAGCAGCGTAGATGGGGGGACGGCTGGGGCCAACGTCCTGACTTTC	CASSVDGGTAGANVLTF
TRBV5-1	NA	many	TRBJ2-5	TGCGCCAGCAGCTTGGTGGCAGGGGCGGAGACCCAGTACTTC	CASSLVAGAETQYF
TRBV7-8	TRBD1	many	TRBJ2-3	TGTGCCAGCAGCTCCTCCTTATTGGGACAGACTAGCACAGATACGCAGTATTTT	CASSSSLLGQTSTDTQYF
TRBV28	TRBD1	few	TRBJ2-5	TGTGCCAGCCCCATCCCGGGACAGCAAGAGACCCAGTACTTC	CASPIPGQQETQYF
TRBV7-6	NA	many	TRBJ2-3	TGTGCCAGCAGCTTGGTGGGACTGGGGACGCAGTATTTT	CASSLVGLGTQYF
TRBV12-3/TRBV12-4	NA	many	TRBJ2-1	TGTGCCAGCAGTTCCGGGGGTATTGAGCAGTTCTTC	CASSSGGIEQFF
TRBV12-3/TRBV12-4	NA	many	TRBJ1-2	TGTGCCACCCTAGGGGCCGGACGGACCTATGGCTACACCTTC	CATLGAGRTYGYTF
TRBV20-1	NA	NA	TRBJ1-1	TGCAGTGCTAGGGTGGCCGTGGGTACTGAAGCTTTCTTT	CSARVAVGTEAFF
TRBV5-1	NA	many	TRBJ1-4	TGCGCCAGCAGCCCTTCCCCGGGACAACTGAATGAAAAACTGTTTTTT	CASSPSPGQLNEKLFF
TRBV6-5	TRBD2	many	TRBJ2-1	TGTGCCAGCAGTTACGAGCGGGGGAGGCAGTTCTTC	CASSYERGRQFF
TRBV5-1	NA	many	TRBJ2-2	TGCGCCAGCAGCACCCGGGCGGGTGCTGGCGGGGAGCTGTTTTTT	CASSTRAGAGGELFF
TRBV12-3/TRBV12-4	NA	many	TRBJ2-1	TGTGCCAGCAGTTTCGGTAGAATTGAGCAGTTCTTC	CASSFGRIEQFF
TRBV10-2	NA	NA	TRBJ2-3	TGCGCCAGCAGTGATCCCGCAAGGACTGGGAACACAGATACGCAGTATTTT	CASSDPARTGNTDTQYF
TRBV7-9	TRBD1	NA	TRBJ1-1	TGTGCCAGCAGCTCCCTACCGACAGGGTGGGCTTTCTTT	CASSSLPTGWAFF
TRBV12-3/TRBV12-4	NA	many	TRBJ1-4	TGTGCCAGCAGTTTAGGAGGGGTTGGTGAAAAACTGTTTTTT	CASSLGGVGEKLFF
TRBV29-1	TRBD1	NA	TRBJ2-1	TGCAGCGTTGTTCGGACGACAGGGTGGAATGAGCAGTTCTTC	CSVVRTTGWNEQFF
TRBV6-2/TRBV6-3	NA	many	TRBJ1-5	TGTGCCAGCAGTTACGATAGCAATCAGCCCCAGCATTTT	CASSYDSNQPQHF
TRBV10-3	NA	many	TRBJ1-1	TGTGCCATCAAGGCGGGTCTGGGACTTGGCACTGAAGCTTTCTTT	CAIKAGLGLGTEAFF
TRBV28	NA	many	TRBJ2-5	TGTGCCAGCAGTTTCTCGGGGACCCACCCTGGAGAGACCCAGTACTTC	CASSFSGTHPGETQYF
TRBV29-1	NA	many	TRBJ2-3	TGCAGCGTTGAGGGGATAGGGCGCGATACGCAGTATTTT	CSVEGIGRDTQYF
TRBV20-1	NA	many	TRBJ2-1	TGCAGTGCTAGAGATCTGAGGGGCGGCTACAATGAGCAGTTCTTC	CSARDLRGGYNEQFF
TRBV29-1	NA	NA	TRBJ2-3	TGCAGCGTTTTGGGACGCTTCACAGATACGCAGTATTTT	CSVLGRFTDTQYF
TRBV7-3	NA	many	TRBJ2-3	TGTGCCAGCAGCTTGGGGGGTCTGAGCACAGATACGCAGTATTTT	CASSLGGLSTDTQYF
TRBV29-1	NA	few	TRBJ2-1	TGCAGTGCAGGGGGGGGAAACTACAATGAGCAGTTCTTC	CSAGGGNYNEQFF
TRBV20-1	NA	many	TRBJ1-1	TGCAGTGCTAGAGCGACCTCTATAGAAGCTTTCTTT	CSARATSIEAFF
TRBV10-3	TRBD1	many	TRBJ1-1	TGTGCCATCAGGGGACAGGGGGGCACTGAAGCTTTCTTT	CAIRGQGGTEAFF
TRBV6-6	NA	many	TRBJ1-2	TGTGCCAGCAGTTACTCGATACCCGAGGAGGGCTACACCTTC	CASSYSIPEEGYTF
TRBV28	TRBD1	NA	TRBJ2-2	TGTGCCAGCAGGAGGACAGGGGACACCGGGGAGCTGTTTTTT	CASRRTGDTGELFF
TRBV7-2	NA	many	TRBJ2-1	TGTGCCAGCAGCTTAGACTCGCGGTACAATGAGCAGTTCTTC	CASSLDSRYNEQFF
TRBV28	NA	many	TRBJ1-4	TGTGCCAGCAGTTTATACGATGAAAAACTGTTTTTT	CASSLYDEKLFF
TRBV28	NA	many	TRBJ1-4	TGTGCCAGCATTCAGGGTAGGGTCGGAAAACTGTTTTTT	CASIQGRVGKLFF
TRBV6-6	NA	few	TRBJ2-2	TGTGCCACCAGCCCCACAGGGCTCAGGACCGGGGAGCTGTTTTTT	CATSPTGLRTGELFF
TRBV5-5	NA	many	TRBJ2-1	TGTGCCAGCAGCCCGGACATTGTATCCTACAATGAGCAGTTCTTC	CASSPDIVSYNEQFF
TRBV28	TRBD1	many	TRBJ2-5	TGTGCCAGCAGTCCGCCAAGGGGGCCCCAAGAGACCCAGTACTTC	CASSPPRGPQETQYF
TRBV14	NA	many	TRBJ2-2	TGTGCCAGCAGCCAAGATTTGTGGGGCGACACCGGGGAGCTGTTTTTT	CASSQDLWGDTGELFF